The 22 T cell receptor beta chains presented below share a single source sample, sequenced in a study of shared clonotypes between healthy human individuals. Naive-designated CD8 cells lacked CD45RO, were positively enriched for CCR7, and omitted terminally differentiated effector memory CD45RA+ cells. Sequencing was performed with immunoSEQ multiplex PCR; in TCRdb, only in-frame clones are kept and a portion is missing. The sample carries around 2.1 million clones, about 92% recorded once. The sample comprised naive CD8+ T cells from PBMCs. Receptors were obtained from a man in his late teens or twenties in good health. Some clones in this sample may be carry-over from other donors' samples.

The V gene is TRBV27, the J gene TRBJ1-1, with 9 bases matching TRBD1. Germline CDR1 is MNHEY and CDR2 is SMNVEV (reference sequence). The CDR3 length is 15 residues. Losses at the gene ends were 6 bases for V and 2 bases for J; bases not matched to a gene: 7. The CDR3 protein is CASSQYRGLNTEAFF. Here the CDR3 DNA reads TGTGCCAGCAGCCAATACAGGGGGCTTAACACTGAAGCTTTCTTT.

The chain is built from TRBV6-1 and TRBJ2-2; 7 bases fit TRBD1. The CDR3 totals 14 residues. Trimming removed 7 bases from V and 0 bases from J; junction bases left unmatched: 2. CDR1 and CDR2 from the germline V gene are MNHNS and SASEGT. The CDR3 loop reads CASTGTANTGELFF. The CDR3 nucleotides are TGTGCCAGCACCGGGACAGCGAACACCGGGGAGCTGTTTTTT.

V and J are TRBV11-2 and TRBJ1-5; D possibly corresponds to TRBD1 (5 bases). Germline CDR1 reads SGHAT; CDR2 reads FQNNGV. The V gene lost 3 bases and the J gene lost 7 bases, with 16 bases spanning the gap. There are 15 residues in the CDR3. In DNA, the CDR3 is TGTGCCAGCAGCTTGGACGGGGACCTCGGACAGCCCCAGCATTTT. It is translated as CASSLDGDLGQPQHF.

The rearrangement uses TRBV2 and TRBJ1-4; TRBD1 agrees at 8 bases. Germline-derived CDR1 and CDR2 are SNHLY and FYNNEI. The CDR3 is 16 residues long. V dropped 5 bases and J dropped 8; count of bases not matched to a gene: 13. The CDR3 nucleotides are TGTGCCAGCAGTACGGAACCCGGGACAGGTGACGAAAAACTGTTTTTT. Translated, it gives CASSTEPGTGDEKLFF.

As regards this clone: Distinct nucleotide sequences in the sample also encode this CDR3. V and J are TRBV4-3 and TRBJ2-7; 12 bases line up with TRBD2. V lost 1 base to trimming and J lost 6 bases; unmatched junction nucleotides: 4. Germline values: CDR1 LGHNA, CDR2 YSLEER. The CDR3 loop spans 15 amino acids. CDR3 nucleotides: TGCGCCAGCAGCCAAGTAGGGACTAGCGGGTCCGAGCAGTACTTC. Protein product: CASSQVGTSGSEQYF.

The rearrangement uses TRBV7-9 and TRBJ2-3; D gene ambiguous. Looked up from germline, CDR1 is SEHNR and CDR2 is FQNEAQ (reference sequence). Trimming removed 2 bases from V and 6 bases from J, with 15 bases in between. CDR3 length equals 15 residues. CDR3 nucleotide sequence: TGTGCCAGCAGCTTACTGGCTACCTATGAGGATACGCAGTATTTT. Translated, it gives CASSLLATYEDTQYF.

This chain's CDR3 is CASSMKAGRTEAFF. The CDR3 DNA reads TGTGCCAGTAGTATGAAGGCGGGGAGGACTGAAGCTTTCTTT. The chain carries TRBV19 and TRBJ1-1, with D unresolved. In germline, CDR1 is LNHDA, CDR2 SQIVND (reference sequence). Trimming removed 3 bases at V and 5 bases at J, with 13 bases between. The CDR3 consists of 14 residues.

About this clone: One end of the junction varies from germline; a read error may be responsible. The V and J genes are TRBV9 and TRBJ2-7; maybe TRBD1 (6 bases). The CDR3 contains 13 residues. From germline, CDR1 is SGDLS and CDR2 YYNGEE. CDR3 sequence (DNA): TGTGCCAGCAACGTAGGAACAGGGTACGAGCAGTACTTC. Its protein product is CASNVGTGYEQYF.

V is TRBV5-1 and J is TRBJ2-7, with D perhaps matching TRBD1 (6 bases). The CDR3 extends over 16 amino acids. V shed 2 bases and J shed 5 bases, with 20 bases lying between them. CDR1 is SGHRS and CDR2 is YFSETQ in the germline V gene. CDR3 coding DNA: TGCGCCAGCAGCTTAGGGTTGGGACAACCGTTGGACGAGCAGTACTTC. Translation gives CASSLGLGQPLDEQYF.

The chain joins TRBV28 to TRBJ1-2; 9 bases agree with TRBD1. CDR1 is MDHEN, CDR2 SYDVKM, per germline. The CDR3 length is 12 residues. V shed 5 bases and J 7 bases; nucleotides not matched to a gene: 2. The CDR3 spells CASSQDRGGYTF. The CDR3 coding sequence is TGTGCCAGCAGTCAGGACAGGGGTGGCTACACCTTC.

The chain recombines TRBV7-2 with TRBJ2-3; possible D gene TRBD2, 6 bases. Between the trimmed V and J ends, which lost 3 bases and 4 bases, there was a span of 11 bases. Germline V gives CDR1 SGHTA, CDR2 FQGNSA. The CDR3 runs 14 residues. CDR3 in amino acids: CASSLGLLADTQYF. The CDR3 DNA reads TGTGCCAGCAGCTTGGGACTTCTGGCAGATACGCAGTATTTT.

The chain carries TRBV10-2 and TRBJ2-7; 9 bases agree with TRBD1. CDR1 and CDR2 from the germline V gene are WSHSY and SAAADI. The ends lost 5 bases at V and 4 bases at J; junction bases unmatched: 3. This CDR3 has 13 amino acids. CDR3 coding DNA: TGCGCCAGCAGTCGGGACAGGGTGTACGAGCAGTACTTC. It codes for CASSRDRVYEQYF.

This clone appeared once. This chain links TRBV6-1 with TRBJ2-7; no clear D gene. Trimming stripped 4 bases from V and 3 bases from J, with 7 bases between. Germline V CDR1 and CDR2: MNHNS, SASEGT. This CDR3 contains 12 residues. The CDR3 reads CASSAWNYEQYF. The DNA of the CDR3 is TGTGCCAGCAGTGCGTGGAACTACGAGCAGTACTTC.

The chain combines TRBV28 with TRBJ2-1, with D perhaps being TRBD1 or TRBD2 (7 bases each). Germline V CDR1 and CDR2: MDHEN, SYDVKM. The CDR3 loop spans 13 amino acids. The germline V and J ends were trimmed by 3 bases and 9 bases, with 12 bases remaining between them. CDR3 nucleotide sequence: TGTGCCAGCAGTTTCTCAGGGGGGGGTGAGCAGTTCTTC. The encoded protein is CASSFSGGGEQFF.

This clone was observed once. This chain links TRBV30 with TRBJ2-1; 7 positions agree with TRBD1. Looked up from germline, CDR1 is GTSNPN and CDR2 is SVGIG (reference sequence). The CDR3 contains 22 residues. The V and J ends lost 2 bases and 0 bases, in that order; junction bases with no gene match: 25. The CDR3 sequence: CAWSTKEPGQTAVLSSYNEQFF. The CDR3 DNA reads as TGTGCCTGGAGTACAAAAGAGCCGGGACAGACGGCAGTACTGAGCTCCTACAATGAGCAGTTCTTC.

The V and J genes are TRBV2 and TRBJ1-2; D call uncertain. The CDR3 spans 14 residues. From germline, CDR1 is SNHLY and CDR2 FYNNEI. The V gene lost 3 bases and the J gene lost 4 bases, with 12 bases spanning the gap. The CDR3 region has the DNA TGTGCCAGCAGTGATGGGGAAGGTGGCTATGGCTACACCTTC. Residues: CASSDGEGGYGYTF.

The chain is built from TRBV9 and TRBJ1-1, with D perhaps TRBD1 (5 bases). Looked up from germline, CDR1 is SGDLS and CDR2 is YYNGEE. The CDR3 consists of 16 residues. The V end was cut by 4 bases, the J end by 3 bases, with 19 bases between. The CDR3 spells CASSHSAGQGYTEAFF. The DNA for the CDR3 is TGTGCCAGCAGCCATTCGGCTGGGCAGGGATACACTGAAGCTTTCTTT.

The rearrangement joins TRBV18 to TRBJ2-5; perhaps TRBD1 as D (6 bases). V gave up 5 bases and J gave up 1 base, with 11 bases separating them. The germline V gene encodes CDR1 KGHSH and CDR2 LQKENI. The CDR3 covers 14 residues. The CDR3 spells CASSSGTSQETQYF. The CDR3 bases are TGTGCCAGCTCATCCGGGACAAGCCAAGAGACCCAGTACTTC.

In this sample, this clone turned up once. This chain joins TRBV11-2 and TRBJ2-5; 7 bases align to TRBD2. CDR1 SGHAT and CDR2 FQNNGV come from the germline V gene. V dropped 4 bases and J dropped 4; count of bases not matched to a gene: 9. This CDR3 contains 15 residues. As DNA, the CDR3 is TGTGCCAGCAGCTGGGGAGGGCGGGAAGGAGAGACCCAGTACTTC. Translating it yields CASSWGGREGETQYF.

J is TRBJ1-1 and V is TRBV10-2, with D maybe TRBD1 (5 bases). Trimming shortened V by 3 bases and J by 8 bases, and 16 bases separated the two germline ends. Germline loops: CDR1 WSHSY, CDR2 SAAADI. The CDR3 runs 14 residues. The CDR3 coding sequence is TGCGCCAGCAGTGATGGTCAGGGCCTGGGCGAAGCTTTCTTT. Its protein product is CASSDGQGLGEAFF.

This chain uses TRBV7-3 with TRBJ2-1; D call uncertain. The CDR3 sequence is 15 residues long. Germline V lookup: CDR1 SGHTA, CDR2 FQGTGA. The germline V and J ends were trimmed by 4 bases and 4 bases, with 14 bases remaining between them. CDR3 bases: TGTGCCAGCAGCTCCTTCGTGTCCCCATACAATGAGCAGTTCTTC. It is translated as CASSSFVSPYNEQFF.

The chain joins TRBV27 to TRBJ1-2, with D possibly matching TRBD1 (5 bases). Germline V gives CDR1 MNHEY, CDR2 SMNVEV (reference sequence). The ends were cut back, 6 bases at V and 4 bases at J, with 15 bases in the middle. The CDR3 consists of 14 residues. CDR3 protein: CASSGTPATYGYTF. The CDR3 nucleotides are TGTGCCAGCAGCGGGACTCCCGCAACCTATGGCTACACCTTC.